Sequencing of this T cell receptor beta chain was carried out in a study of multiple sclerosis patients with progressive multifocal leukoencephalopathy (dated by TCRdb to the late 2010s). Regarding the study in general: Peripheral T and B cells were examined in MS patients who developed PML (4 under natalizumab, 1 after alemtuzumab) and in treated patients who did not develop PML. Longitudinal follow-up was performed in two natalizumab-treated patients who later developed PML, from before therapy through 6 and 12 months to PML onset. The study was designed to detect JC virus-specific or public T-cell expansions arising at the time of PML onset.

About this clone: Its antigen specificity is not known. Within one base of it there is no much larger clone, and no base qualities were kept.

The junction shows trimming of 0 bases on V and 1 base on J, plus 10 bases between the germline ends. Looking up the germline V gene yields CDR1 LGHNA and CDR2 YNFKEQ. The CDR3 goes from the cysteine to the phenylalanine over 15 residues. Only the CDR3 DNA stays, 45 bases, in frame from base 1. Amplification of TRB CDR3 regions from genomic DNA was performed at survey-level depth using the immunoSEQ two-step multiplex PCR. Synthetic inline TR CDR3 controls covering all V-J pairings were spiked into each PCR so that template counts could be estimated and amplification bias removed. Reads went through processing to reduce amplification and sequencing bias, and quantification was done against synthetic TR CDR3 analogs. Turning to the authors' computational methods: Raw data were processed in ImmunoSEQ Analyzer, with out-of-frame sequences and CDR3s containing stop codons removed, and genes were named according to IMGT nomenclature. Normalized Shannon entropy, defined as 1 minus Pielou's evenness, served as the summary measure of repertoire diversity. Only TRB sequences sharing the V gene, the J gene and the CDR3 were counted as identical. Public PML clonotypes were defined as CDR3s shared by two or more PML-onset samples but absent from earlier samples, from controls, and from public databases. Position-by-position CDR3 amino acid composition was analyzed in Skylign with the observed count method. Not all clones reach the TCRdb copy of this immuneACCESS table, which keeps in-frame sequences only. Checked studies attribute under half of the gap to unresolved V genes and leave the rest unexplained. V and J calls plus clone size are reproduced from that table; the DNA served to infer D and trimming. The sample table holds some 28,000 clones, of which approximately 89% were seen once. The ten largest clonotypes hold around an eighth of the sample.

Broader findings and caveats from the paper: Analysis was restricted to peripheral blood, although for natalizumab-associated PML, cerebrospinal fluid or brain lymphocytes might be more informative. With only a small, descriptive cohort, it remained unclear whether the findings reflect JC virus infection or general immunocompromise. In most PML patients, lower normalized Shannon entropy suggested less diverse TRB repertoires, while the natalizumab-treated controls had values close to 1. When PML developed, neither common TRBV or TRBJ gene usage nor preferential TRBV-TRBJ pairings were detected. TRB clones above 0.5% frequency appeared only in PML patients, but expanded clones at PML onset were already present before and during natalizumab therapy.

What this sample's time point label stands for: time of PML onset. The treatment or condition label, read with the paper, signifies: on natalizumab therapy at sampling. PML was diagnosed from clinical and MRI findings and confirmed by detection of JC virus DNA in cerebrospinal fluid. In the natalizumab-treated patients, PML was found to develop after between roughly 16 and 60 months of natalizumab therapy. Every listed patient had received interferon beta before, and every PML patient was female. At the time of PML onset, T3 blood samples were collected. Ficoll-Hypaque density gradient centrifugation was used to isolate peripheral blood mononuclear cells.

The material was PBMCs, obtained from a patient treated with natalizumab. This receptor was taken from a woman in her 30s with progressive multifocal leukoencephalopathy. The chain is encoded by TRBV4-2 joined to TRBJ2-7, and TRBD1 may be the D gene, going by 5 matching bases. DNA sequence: TGTGCCAGCAGCCAAGAACAGCAGGGATCCTACGAGCAGTACTTC. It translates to CASSQEQQGSYEQYF.